Listed here are 12 T cell receptor beta chains from one sample, sequenced in a study of blood T cell repertoires in COVID-19. Generated by immunoSEQ multiplex PCR, the TCRdb table keeps only in-frame clones and is missing some. The repertoire has approximately 54,000 clones, 80% to 90% of them found once; the top ten carry roughly 4.8%. Specimen: peripheral blood. The receptors shown here come from a woman aged 60 to 75 with acute or convalescent COVID-19.

V and J are TRBV14 and TRBJ1-1; a possible D gene is TRBD1 (6 bases). The CDR3 covers 15 residues. Germline V gives CDR1 SGHDN, CDR2 FVKESK. V dropped 2 bases and J dropped 1 base, with 11 bases sitting between them. The chain's CDR3 is CASSQSGVKNTEAFF. The DNA for the CDR3 is TGTGCCAGCAGCCAATCAGGGGTTAAGAACACTGAAGCTTTCTTT.

This clone has a handful of counts. The chain has TRBV11-1 and TRBJ2-7; 7 bases align to TRBD1. From germline, CDR1 is SGHAT and CDR2 FQDESV (reference sequence). V gave up 5 bases and J gave up 5 bases; unmatched junction bases: 6. There are 13 residues in the CDR3. CDR3 sequence (DNA): TGTGCCAGCAGCCAACAGGGGATCAACGAGCAGTACTTC. Translation: CASSQQGINEQYF.

This clone was recorded once. This sequence joins TRBV2 and TRBJ2-2; 7 nucleotides line up with TRBD1. CDR3 length: 15 residues. The V and J ends lost 6 bases and 0 bases, in that order; junction bases with no gene match: 4. The germline V gene has CDR1 SNHLY and CDR2 FYNNEI. The DNA for the CDR3 is TGTGCCAGCAGCCGGGACAGCACGAACACCGGGGAGCTGTTTTTT. Its translation: CASSRDSTNTGELFF.

The J gene is TRBJ2-5, the V gene TRBV6-6; TRBD2 matches 11 bases. J gave up 4 bases and V 6 bases, and 7 bases lay outside the gene matches. The CDR3 loop spans 15 amino acids. Germline loops: CDR1 MNHNY, CDR2 SVGAGI (reference sequence). CDR3 bases: TGTGCCAGCAGCCGTCCCGGGACTAGCGGAGAGACCCAGTACTTC. Translation: CASSRPGTSGETQYF.

The V gene is TRBV6-6, the J gene TRBJ1-2, with a weak D call TRBD1 (5 bases). V was cut by 5 bases and J by 8 bases, with 18 bases left in between. CDR1 and CDR2 from the germline V gene are MNHNY and SVGAGI (reference sequence). The CDR3 length is 14 residues. The CDR3 bases are TGTGCCAGCAGTATAGCTGGGGGGGAGGGGGGCTACACCTTC. Translation: CASSIAGGEGGYTF.

Comment on this clone: Other DNA sequences in this specimen translate into the identical CDR3. The genes are TRBV3-1 (or the pseudogene TRBV3-2) and TRBJ2-2; D might be TRBD1 (6 bases). V lost 6 bases, J lost 5 bases, and 7 bases lay in between. Germline CDR1 and CDR2: LGHDT and YNNKEL (reference sequence). This CDR3 comprises 12 residues. The CDR3 nucleotides read TGTGCCAGCAGTGGGACAACCGGGGAGCTGTTTTTT. It yields the protein CASSGTTGELFF.

V and J are TRBV11-3 and TRBJ2-2; 13 bases are a match to TRBD2. This CDR3 comprises 14 residues. V shed 6 bases, J shed 7 bases, and the junction held 2 bases outside the gene matches. Per germline, CDR1 SGHNT and CDR2 YENEEA. The CDR3 DNA follows: TGTGCCAGCAGACTAGCGGGAGGGGACGGGGAGCTGTTTTTT. Amino acid sequence: CASRLAGGDGELFF.

The V call is TRBV19, the J call TRBJ1-4; 7 bases are a match to TRBD1. From germline, CDR1 is LNHDA and CDR2 SQIVND (reference sequence). V was clipped by 7 bases and J by 7 bases; unmatched bases: 18. The length of the CDR3 is 17 residues. The CDR3: CASNPLQRQGRTEKLFF. In DNA form, the CDR3 reads TGTGCCAGTAACCCCCTCCAACGACAGGGACGGACTGAAAAACTGTTTTTT.

This rearrangement joins TRBV3-1 (or the pseudogene TRBV3-2) to TRBJ1-1, with TRBD1 matching 7 bases. The trim removed 3 bases at V and 0 bases at J, leaving 4 bases unmatched. In germline, CDR1 is LGHDT, CDR2 YNNKEL (reference sequence). This CDR3 is built from 15 residues. The CDR3 here is CASSQKQGLNTEAFF. DNA for the CDR3: TGTGCCAGCAGCCAGAAACAGGGGCTGAACACTGAAGCTTTCTTT.

V gene TRBV9 combines with J gene TRBJ2-7; 12 bases are shared with TRBD2. The CDR3 runs to 17 residues. The germline V gene has CDR1 SGDLS and CDR2 YYNGEE. Unmatched junction bases numbered 4, after V lost 0 bases and J lost 0 bases. The CDR3: CASSVAGGLAGSYEQYF. DNA of the CDR3: TGTGCCAGCAGCGTAGCTGGGGGACTAGCGGGCTCCTACGAGCAGTACTTC.

This chain uses TRBV2 with TRBJ1-4; D ambiguous. This CDR3 is built from 11 residues. In germline, CDR1 is SNHLY, CDR2 FYNNEI. Trimming stripped 6 bases from V and 8 bases from J, with 7 bases between. This CDR3 is CASSRGEKLFF. The CDR3 nucleotides read TGTGCCAGCAGCCGTGGCGAAAAACTGTTTTTT.

The chain joins TRBV28 to TRBJ2-1; TRBD2 aligns across 8 bases. Germline lookup yields CDR1 MDHEN and CDR2 SYDVKM. The CDR3 sequence is 14 residues long. J was trimmed by 8 bases and V by 2 bases; bases with no gene match: 5. The CDR3 nucleotides are TGTGCCAGCAGTTTAGGCGCGCGGGGGGATGAGCAGTTCTTC. Protein product: CASSLGARGDEQFF.